This T cell receptor beta chain was recorded in a study of PD-L1 blockade in urothelial cancer. Study summary: Patients' prior chemotherapy regimens numbered 0 to 3.

The sample's time point: pretreatment peripheral blood. Every PCR got spiked synthetic TCR analog templates. Some clones are missing from TCRdb's copy, which holds only in-frame ones; the method was immunoSEQ multiplex PCR. The sample lists around 130,000 clones, about four fifths occurring once. Sequencing used PBMCs, obtained around atezolizumab (anti-PD-L1) treatment. This sequence originates from a man in his fifties with urothelial cancer.

DNA of the CDR3: TGTGCCAGCAGTCCTCGCGGGGGTAATTCACCCCTCCACTTT. This codes for CASSPRGGNSPLHF. V usage is TRBV27 and J usage is TRBJ1-6, with D maybe TRBD1 (5 bases). V lost 5 bases, J lost 6 bases, and 11 bases lay in between. The CDR3 is 14 amino acids. Germline V CDR1 and CDR2: MNHEY, SMNVEV (reference sequence).